The 14 T cell receptor beta chains in this list originate from one sample, sequenced in a study of spatial heterogeneity in lung cancer. Study findings and constraints: The study found that expanded intratumoral alpha and beta TCR counts tracked tumor mutation counts.

Via MiXCR, TCRdb re-called the 5' RACE reads, giving one row per CDR3 protein. Found here are around 18,000 distinct CDR3 sequences, approximately 5.6% of them singletons; the top ten hold about a tenth. Documented time point: sample taken at primary tumor resection. These receptors' antigens are unknown. Sequences were derived from lung tumor tissue, sampled at surgery. The origin of the receptors is a female donor with early-stage non-small cell lung cancer.

This clonotype was detected many times. This beta chain is off target for a library built for alpha chains, so its abundance means little. The genes are TRBV5-8 and TRBJ2-7, with D uncertain. CDR3 size: 11 residues. Germline V gives CDR1 SGHTS, CDR2 YDEGEE. V was clipped by 4 bases and J by 3 bases, with 5 bases between them. The CDR3 loop reads CASSQNYEQYF. CDR3 nucleotide sequence: TGTGCCAGCAGCCAGAACTACGAGCAGTACTTC.

This clonotype was seen ten or more times. This beta chain is an off-target read within a library intended for alpha chains, so its frequency means little. The chain joins TRBV6-5 to TRBJ1-5; TRBD1 is a possible D gene (6 bases). CDR1 and CDR2 from the germline V gene are MNHEY and SVGAGI. Trimming cost V 4 bases and J 6 bases, with 13 bases left between them. This CDR3 contains 14 residues. The CDR3 nucleotides are TGTGCCAGCAGTTTGACACAGGGTTCTCAGCCCCAGCATTTT. Translation: CASSLTQGSQPQHF.

The sample holds many counts of this clonotype. Since the library was made to target alpha chains, this beta chain is a stray read and its abundance is not meaningful. The CDR3 DNA reads as TGTGCCACCAGTGGACTACCCTACAATGAGCAGTTCTTC. It codes for CATSGLPYNEQFF. The chain is built from TRBV15 and TRBJ2-1, with D perhaps matching TRBD2 (6 bases). Deletions cut 6 bases from V and 2 bases from J, with 8 bases between. CDR3 size: 13 residues. CDR1 is LNHNV, CDR2 YYDKDF, per germline (reference sequence).

This clonotype was detected ten times or more. This beta chain was picked up by a library intended for alpha chains and is off target, so its count carries little meaning. The J gene is TRBJ2-5, the V gene TRBV7-8; D not resolved. The V gene's germline CDR1 is SGHVS and CDR2 FQNEAQ. V lost 5 bases and J lost 5, with 9 bases in between. The CDR3 is 12 amino acids. The DNA for the CDR3 is TGTGCCAGCAGCGATAGTAGTGAGACCCAGTACTTC. Protein product: CASSDSSETQYF.

This clonotype was counted at least ten times. Being off target in a library aimed at alpha chains, this beta chain has a size of little meaning. The V and J genes are TRBV2 and TRBJ1-4; TRBD1 aligns across 10 bases. The CDR3 is made up of 15 amino acids. V gave up 6 bases and J gave up 4 bases; unmatched junction bases: 5. CDR1 is SNHLY, CDR2 FYNNEI, per germline. The CDR3 nucleotides are TGTGCCAGCAGCCAGGGGACAGGGGTTAATGAAAAACTGTTTTTT. Protein sequence: CASSQGTGVNEKLFF.

With regard to this clonotype: Since the library was made to target alpha chains, this beta chain is a stray read and its abundance is not meaningful. CDR3: CASSPARAAEQFF. For the CDR3, the DNA is TGTGCCAGCAGCCCGGCCCGGGCCGCTGAGCAGTTCTTC. The chain recombines TRBV7-2 with TRBJ2-1; D is unresolved. Trimming pared 5 bases from V and 9 bases from J, leaving 14 bases between. From germline, CDR1 is SGHTA and CDR2 FQGNSA. There are 13 residues in the CDR3.

This clonotype was seen a handful of times. With the library built for alpha chains, this beta chain is off target and its frequency is not meaningful. This rearrangement joins TRBV27 to TRBJ2-1, with unresolved D. V gave up 7 bases and J gave up 3 bases, with 10 bases separating them. CDR1 and CDR2 (germline): MNHEY, SMNVEV (reference sequence). The CDR3 is 13 amino acids. The DNA of the CDR3 is TGTGCCAGCAAGTTGAACCACTACAATGAGCAGTTCTTC. Protein sequence: CASKLNHYNEQFF.

By sample share, this clonotype is medium-sized. This beta chain is an off-target read within a library intended for alpha chains, so its frequency means little. This sequence joins TRBV12-3 or TRBV12-4 and TRBJ2-3; D might be TRBD2 (5 bases). V lost 5 bases, J lost 0 bases, and 9 bases lay in between. The CDR3 has 14 amino acids. For the CDR3, the DNA is TGTGCCAGCAGTGAAGCGGCTAGCACAGATACGCAGTATTTT. The encoded protein is CASSEAASTDTQYF.

This clonotype was seen repeatedly, ten times or more. This beta chain appears as a stray read in a library generated for alpha chains; its size is not informative. This sequence joins TRBV10-1 and TRBJ2-7; TRBD2 aligns across 15 bases. CDR3 size: 17 residues. Germline V gene data show CDR1 as WNHNN and CDR2 as SYGVQD (reference sequence). V trimming: 6 bases; J trimming: 0 bases; junction bases outside the gene matches: 6. CDR3 protein: CASSAGTSGRISYEQYF. Written as DNA, the CDR3 is TGCGCCAGCAGCGCCGGGACTAGCGGGAGGATCTCCTACGAGCAGTACTTC.

This clonotype turned up a few times. The library was prepared for alpha chains; this beta chain is a stray read, so its frequency means little. This chain links TRBV19 with TRBJ1-5; a possible D gene is TRBD1 (5 bases). From germline, CDR1 is LNHDA and CDR2 SQIVND (reference sequence). The CDR3 covers 14 residues. The ends were cut back, 7 bases at V and 4 bases at J, with 14 bases in the middle. CDR3 bases: TGTGCCAGTATGCGGGGGTTAGCAAATCAGCCCCAGCATTTT. Amino acid sequence: CASMRGLANQPQHF. Combining the CDR3 with reference TRBV19 and TRBJ1-5 gives the whole variable domain DGGITQSPKYLFRKEGQNVTLSCEQNLNHDAMYWYRQDPGQGLRLIYYSQIVNDFQKGDIAEGYSVSREKKESFPLTVTSAQKNPTAFYLCASMRGLANQPQHFGDGTRLSIL.

This clonotype has only a few counts. Because the library targeted alpha chains, this beta chain is an off-target read whose size means little. The chain employs TRBV7-2 and TRBJ2-3, with D uncertain. Germline V lookup: CDR1 SGHTA, CDR2 FQGNSA. The CDR3 runs to 14 residues. V lost 0 bases and J lost 2, with 6 bases in between. The CDR3 sequence: CASSLAGLTDTQYF. The CDR3, as DNA: TGTGCCAGCAGCTTAGCGGGCCTCACAGATACGCAGTATTTT.

This clonotype was seen once. This may arise from a read error, as a much more abundant clone is one base away. This beta chain is a stray read from a library made for alpha chains; its abundance is not meaningful. The rearrangement uses TRBV10-2 and TRBJ2-1, with unresolved D. Germline CDR1 is WSHSY and CDR2 is SAAADI. The CDR3 runs 13 residues. CDR3 sequence: CASSVQYYNGQFF. CDR3 DNA: TGCGCCAGCAGTGTACAGTATTACAATGGGCAGTTCTTC.

Note on this clonotype: The library was designed around alpha chains, so this beta chain is a stray read whose abundance carries little weight. The V gene is TRBV5-1, the J gene TRBJ2-1, with 7 bases fitting TRBD2. The CDR3 loop spans 15 amino acids. From germline, CDR1 is SGHRS and CDR2 YFSETQ. J lost 2 bases, V lost 3 bases, and 5 bases had no gene match. In DNA form, the CDR3 reads TGCGCCAGCAGCTCGACGAGCGGGGCCTACAATGAGCAGTTCTTC. Residues: CASSSTSGAYNEQFF.

This clonotype was counted many times. This beta chain is off target for a library built for alpha chains, so its abundance means little. The chain combines TRBV18 with TRBJ2-1; 7 nucleotides agree with TRBD1. The CDR3 loop spans 12 amino acids. Germline CDR1 KGHSH, CDR2 LQKENI. V shed 3 bases and J 10 bases; nucleotides not matched to a gene: 3. The CDR3 bases are TGTGCCAGCTCACCTGGCAGGGGGGAGCAGTTCTTC. Encoded protein: CASSPGRGEQFF.